A selection of T cell receptor beta chains follows, all from one sample in a study of Tregs in tolerant kidney transplant recipients. The table came from immunoSEQ multiplex PCR; TCRdb's copy has only in-frame clones and leaves some out. The profile covers about 52,000 clones, with about 89% appearing a single time and roughly 15% taken by the ten largest. The sequencing used CD8+ T cells from blood (PBMCs), collected 24 months after the transplant. These receptors were obtained from a human patient who received a combined kidney and bone marrow transplant. A subset of T cells may come from the graft donor. Both conserved end residues are part of each CDR3. D genes are given only for firm matches. Clone sizes are given selectively: once, few, many, or a class where the clone is expanded.

TRBD2	TRBJ2-3	NA	17	TRBV19	CASSIEMAGGLTDTQYF	TGTGCCAGTAGTATAGAAATGGCGGGAGGTCTCACAGATACGCAGTATTTT
TRBD1	TRBJ1-1	once	16	TRBV9	CASSESRDRVGTEAFF	TGTGCCAGCAGCGAGTCCCGGGACAGGGTTGGCACTGAAGCTTTCTTT
TRBD2	TRBJ2-3	NA	17	TRBV4-2	CASSQYPSGGAADTQYF	TGTGCCAGCAGCCAGTACCCTAGCGGGGGGGCGGCAGATACGCAGTATTTT
TRBD1	TRBJ1-1	NA	12	TRBV29-1	CSGQGSYTEAFF	TGCAGCGGACAGGGGTCGTACACTGAAGCTTTCTTT
TRBD2	TRBJ2-1	NA	15	TRBV15	CATSVSSGVFGEQFF	TGTGCCACCAGCGTGTCTAGCGGGGTCTTTGGTGAGCAGTTCTTC
NA	TRBJ1-2	NA	13	TRBV2	CASSPGVNYGYTF	TGTGCCAGCAGCCCAGGGGTTAACTATGGCTACACCTTC
TRBD2	TRBJ2-7	NA	14	TRBV7-9	CASSSGGGFDEQYF	TGTGCCAGCAGCTCTGGGGGGGGGTTTGACGAGCAGTACTTC
TRBD2	TRBJ2-2	NA	16	TRBV19	CASSIVGGTITGELFF	TGTGCCAGTAGTATCGTCGGGGGGACGATCACCGGGGAGCTGTTTTTT
NA	TRBJ2-4	NA	14	TRBV7-9	CASSPRYGGDIQYF	TGTGCCAGCAGCCCAAGGTATGGCGGGGACATTCAGTACTTC
TRBD2	TRBJ2-1	NA	18	TRBV6-4	CASSDRVVWTSGMYEQFF	TGTGCCAGCAGTGACCGGGTAGTCTGGACTAGCGGGATGTATGAGCAGTTCTTC
NA	TRBJ1-1	few	12	TRBV2	CAISGMGTEAFF	TGTGCCATTTCAGGGATGGGGACTGAAGCTTTCTTT
NA	TRBJ2-4	NA	12	TRBV5-6	CASKRVGDIQYF	TGTGCCAGTAAGAGAGTCGGGGACATTCAGTACTTC
NA	TRBJ2-2	NA	16	TRBV9	CASSFRRTRNTGELFF	TGTGCCAGCAGCTTTCGCCGGACAAGGAACACCGGGGAGCTGTTTTTT
NA	TRBJ1-2	NA	15	TRBV27	CASSWTPAGNYGYTF	TGTGCCAGCAGCTGGACACCGGCCGGTAACTATGGCTACACCTTC
TRBD2	TRBJ2-1	few	15	TRBV7-9	CASSSPRLAETKQFF	TGTGCCAGCAGCTCGCCCCGACTAGCGGAAACTAAGCAGTTCTTC
TRBD2	TRBJ2-1	NA	15	TRBV12-5	CASGLRVAGVNEQFF	TGTGCTAGTGGTCTCCGGGTAGCGGGGGTCAATGAGCAGTTCTTC
NA	TRBJ2-7	NA	14	TRBV13	CASSLGQGKNEQYF	TGTGCCAGCAGCTTAGGGCAGGGAAAGAACGAGCAGTACTTC
NA	TRBJ2-7	NA	11	TRBV2	CASSPNYEQYF	TGTGCCAGCAGTCCTAATTACGAGCAGTACTTC
TRBD1	TRBJ1-2	NA	16	TRBV4-2	CASSHEQGSPNYGYTF	TGTGCCAGCAGCCATGAACAGGGGTCCCCTAACTATGGCTACACCTTC
NA	TRBJ2-1	NA	15	TRBV4-3	CASSRGRGLYNEQFF	TGCGCCAGCAGCCGAGGGCGGGGCCTCTACAATGAGCAGTTCTTC
NA	TRBJ2-7	NA	14	TRBV27	CASSLGGMTYEQYF	TGTGCCAGCAGTTTAGGAGGGATGACCTACGAGCAGTACTTC
TRBD1	TRBJ1-2	NA	13	TRBV29-1	CSAGQAANYGYTF	TGCAGCGCTGGACAGGCGGCTAACTATGGCTACACCTTC
NA	TRBJ1-4	NA	16	TRBV9	CASSSRWGGFEEKLFF	TGTGCCAGCAGCTCCCGTTGGGGAGGGTTTGAGGAAAAACTGTTTTTT
NA	TRBJ2-2	NA	12	TRBV9	CASSVVEGELFF	TGTGCCAGCAGCGTAGTGGAGGGGGAGCTGTTTTTT
TRBD2	TRBJ2-7	NA	18	TRBV9	CASSADTSGGKSSYEQYF	TGTGCCAGCAGCGCTGATACTAGCGGGGGAAAGAGCTCCTACGAGCAGTACTTC
NA	TRBJ2-4	NA	16	TRBV2	CASSEWQGLAKNIQYF	TGTGCCAGCAGTGAGTGGCAGGGTTTAGCCAAAAACATTCAGTACTTC
NA	TRBJ2-5	NA	15	TRBV6-6	CASSPGYRDLETQYF	TGTGCCAGCAGCCCTGGTTACAGGGATTTAGAGACCCAGTACTTC
NA	TRBJ1-2	NA	12	TRBV7-2	CASSEAIYGYTF	TGTGCCAGCAGCGAAGCGATCTATGGCTACACCTTC
NA	TRBJ2-1	NA	15	TRBV5-1	CASSLIHRQGNEQFF	TGCGCCAGCAGCTTGATTCATAGGCAGGGCAATGAGCAGTTCTTC
TRBD2	TRBJ2-7	few	14	TRBV19	CASSTGGNSYEQYF	TGTGCCAGTAGTACGGGGGGGAACTCCTACGAGCAGTACTTC
NA	TRBJ1-6	NA	13	TRBV9	CASSVGGNSPLHF	TGTGCCAGCAGCGTAGGCGGTAACTCCCCCCTCCACTTT
NA	TRBJ2-7	NA	16	TRBV4-1	CASSQETGTLGGEQYF	TGCGCCAGCAGCCAAGAGACAGGCACCCTAGGGGGCGAGCAGTACTTC
NA	TRBJ1-1	once	13	TRBV19	CASSTTVNTEAFF	TGTGCCAGTAGTACGACAGTGAACACTGAAGCTTTCTTT
NA	TRBJ2-2	NA	15	TRBV18	CASSPPAEPQGELFF	TGTGCCAGCTCACCACCCGCGGAACCCCAGGGGGAGCTGTTTTTT
NA	TRBJ1-1	NA	13	TRBV4-3	CASSQGGHTVAFF	TGCGCCAGCAGCCAAGGAGGACATACCGTGGCTTTCTTT
TRBD2	TRBJ2-2	NA	17	TRBV27	CASSLPGLAGVTGELFF	TGTGCCAGCAGTCTACCGGGACTAGCGGGAGTTACCGGGGAGCTGTTTTTT
NA	TRBJ2-7	once	14	TRBV19	CASSIVGPYYEQYF	TGTGCCAGTAGTATCGTGGGGCCCTATTACGAGCAGTACTTC
TRBD1	TRBJ2-7	NA	15	TRBV11-1	CASSFPDRGGGEQYF	TGTGCCAGCAGCTTTCCGGACAGGGGAGGTGGAGAGCAGTACTTC
NA	TRBJ1-2	once	13	TRBV4-1	CASSRGGDYGYTF	TGCGCCAGCAGCCGGGGAGGGGACTATGGCTACACCTTC
TRBD2	TRBJ2-7	once	16	TRBV4-1	CASSWRAGGGAYEQYF	TGCGCCAGCAGCTGGCGCGCGGGCGGGGGGGCCTACGAGCAGTACTTC
NA	TRBJ2-7	NA	13	TRBV6-6	CASSWGLRGEQYF	TGTGCCAGCAGCTGGGGCTTAAGAGGAGAGCAGTACTTC
TRBD1	TRBJ1-2	NA	15	TRBV6-5	CASSPQGFVNYGYTF	TGTGCCAGCAGCCCACAGGGGTTCGTAAACTATGGCTACACCTTC
NA	TRBJ1-1	NA	14	TRBV5-4	CAWGQRGTPTEAFF	TGTGCCTGGGGGCAGAGAGGAACCCCCACTGAAGCTTTCTTT
NA	TRBJ2-6	once	18	TRBV9	CASSGSTETISGANVLTF	TGTGCCAGCAGCGGATCTACCGAGACTATCTCTGGGGCCAACGTCCTGACTTTC
NA	TRBJ1-2	NA	15	TRBV5-6	CASSWGPAGPYGYTF	TGTGCCAGCAGCTGGGGTCCGGCAGGGCCCTATGGCTACACCTTC